These T cell receptor beta chains were read from a single sample in a study of beta chain features in type 1 diabetes. Here immunoSEQ multiplex PCR was the method, and the copy in TCRdb shows in-frame clones only, minus some. The table lists about 700,000 clones, over 10% of them singletons, with around 0.022% in the top ten. Input material: naive CD4+ T cells from blood. The receptors were sampled from a man younger than 35 with type 1 diabetes. Each CDR3 is given with its conserved first and last residue. D genes are given only for firm matches. Size is stated for part of the rows, as once, few or many counts, or as a class when the clone is expanded.

12	TRBV29-1	-	TRBJ1-5	-	CSYRDSNQPQHF	TGCAGCTACAGGGATAGCAATCAGCCCCAGCATTTT
14	TRBV5-1	-	TRBJ2-2	-	CASSLQGSFGELFF	TGCGCCAGCAGCTTACAGGGATCCTTCGGGGAGCTGTTTTTT
15	TRBV27	few	TRBJ1-5	-	CASSFWHDSNQPQHF	TGTGCCAGCAGTTTTTGGCACGATAGCAATCAGCCCCAGCATTTT
13	TRBV30	few	TRBJ1-6	-	CAWGNNWDSPLHF	TGTGCCTGGGGGAACAACTGGGATTCACCCCTCCACTTT
17	TRBV25-1	-	TRBJ2-1	TRBD2	CASSLEGLAGAYNEQFF	TGTGCCAGCAGTCTAGAGGGACTAGCGGGGGCCTACAATGAGCAGTTCTTC
14	TRBV5-1	-	TRBJ2-3	-	CASSLVAGIDTQYF	TGCGCCAGCAGCTTGGTGGCAGGGATAGATACGCAGTATTTT
13	TRBV11-2	-	TRBJ1-2	-	CASSPQETYGYTF	TGTGCCAGCAGCCCACAGGAAACCTATGGCTACACCTTC
16	TRBV10-3	few	TRBJ2-7	-	CAISESKGVTPYEQYF	TGTGCCATCAGTGAGTCTAAGGGGGTCACCCCCTACGAGCAGTACTTC
13	TRBV7-9	-	TRBJ2-5	-	CASSLGSGGTQYF	TGTGCCAGCAGCTTAGGCTCCGGGGGGACCCAGTACTTC
14	TRBV6-5	few	TRBJ2-7	-	CASSYGLPPYEQYF	TGTGCCAGCAGTTACGGACTCCCGCCGTACGAGCAGTACTTC
13	TRBV7-3	few	TRBJ2-5	-	CASPPGYQETQYF	TGTGCCAGCCCCCCGGGGTACCAAGAGACCCAGTACTTC
14	TRBV7-9	-	TRBJ2-7	-	CASSLGTGNDEQYF	TGTGCCAGCAGCTTAGGGACGGGGAACGACGAGCAGTACTTC
14	TRBV21-1	-	TRBJ1-5	-	CASSKIGRRQPQHF	TGTGCCAGCAGCAAAATCGGAAGGCGGCAGCCCCAGCATTTT
13	TRBV7-9	few	TRBJ1-1	-	CASSLVADTEAFF	TGTGCCAGCAGCTTAGTCGCCGACACTGAAGCTTTCTTT
14	TRBV5-1	-	TRBJ2-3	TRBD1	CASSTATGADTQYF	TGCGCCAGCAGCACCGCGACAGGGGCAGATACGCAGTATTTT
15	TRBV28	-	TRBJ2-1	-	CASRPGASSYNEQFF	TGTGCCAGCAGACCAGGCGCCAGCTCCTACAATGAGCAGTTCTTC
14	TRBV28	-	TRBJ1-2	TRBD1	CASSPGQGSNGYTF	TGTGCCAGCAGTCCGGGACAGGGTTCTAATGGCTACACCTTC
13	TRBV28	-	TRBJ2-5	-	CASSWDNWKTQYF	TGTGCCAGCAGTTGGGACAATTGGAAGACCCAGTACTTC
18	TRBV28	few	TRBJ2-3	TRBD2	CASSRLAGRQSGTDTQYF	TGTGCCAGCAGCAGACTAGCGGGGCGTCAGTCGGGCACAGATACGCAGTATTTT
16	TRBV4-1	few	TRBJ1-6	-	CASSQEGAGAGSPLHF	TGCGCCAGCAGCCAAGAAGGGGCAGGGGCAGGGTCACCCCTCCACTTT
13	TRBV29-1	-	TRBJ2-5	-	CSVAGGMGETQYF	TGCAGCGTAGCTGGGGGGATGGGGGAGACCCAGTACTTC
14	TRBV6-5	-	TRBJ2-7	-	CASSLGTGSYEQYF	TGTGCCAGCAGTTTGGGGACTGGATCCTACGAGCAGTACTTC